This T cell receptor (beta chain) was captured by sequencing in a study of T cells after yellow fever vaccination (dated by TCRdb to the late 2010s). Background for the entire study: The SMART-Seq v4 Ultra Low Input RNA kit was used to prepare libraries from fractions with low cell numbers. To follow T-cell clones before and after primary and booster YFV17D yellow fever vaccination, bulk TCR alpha and beta repertoires were sequenced over time. Two healthy male donors, one aged 18 to 30 and one aged 30 to 40 years, made up the cohort. Blood was collected at multiple timepoints before and after primary and secondary immunization, and bulk PBMC replicates and cell subsets were isolated.

Instrument on record: Illumina NovaSeq 6000. TCR cDNA was synthesized by 5'RACE template switching, which introduced a universal primer site and unique molecular identifiers. Priming of cDNA synthesis was performed from both the TCR alpha and TCR beta constant segments. Library amplification used two PCR steps, and the second PCR step added sample barcodes and sequencing adapters. Sequencing of libraries was performed on Illumina HiSeq 2500 (2x100 bp) or NovaSeq (2x150 bp). The authors' analysis ran thus. MIGEC was used to demultiplex reads and collapse the reads into UMI consensus sequences, and MiXCR was used for V(D)J alignment. Vaccine-responding clonotypes were identified with edgeR using replicate PBMC samples, with FDR below 0.01 and a log2 fold change above 5 up to day 15 being required. CD4 or CD8 identity was assigned to each bulk clonotype according to whether the clonotype was present at higher abundance in the sequenced CD4 repertoire or the sequenced CD8 repertoire. TCRdb trimmed the raw reads at Q25, called clones with MiXCR and kept productive beta chains. Every entry covers one CDR3 protein and lists the most common genes and DNA from its rows. The V and J calls and clone size are TCRdb's, not the authors'. This sample is represented by over 300,000 distinct CDR3 sequences; roughly 3.5% of them were singletons. Roughly a quarter of the sample is taken by the ten largest.

Summary of the overall study and its limitations: Compared with the primary T-cell response, the secondary T-cell response was faster but weaker, reaching its peak on day 5 rather than on day 15. A small fraction of clonotypes showed up in both the CD4 and CD8 compartments, probably as a result of convergent recombination. After the booster, most of the clones that had expanded following primary vaccination were detected again (roughly 97% of CD4 and around 88% of CD8), which suggests that memory was broadly maintained. FACS-sorted repertoires could contain abundant contaminating clonotypes from the bulk population, so computational filtering was required. The study included only a couple of donors, which limits how far the findings can be generalized.

V is pruned by 6 bases and J by 3 bases, leaving 6 bases of the junction without a gene match. From the cysteine through the phenylalanine, the CDR3 covers 15 amino acids. The only DNA kept is the CDR3, 45 bases in frame from the first base. Sequences SGHDT (CDR1) and YYEEEE (CDR2) are obtained from the germline V gene. Details on this clonotype: What antigen it recognizes has not been identified. Base qualities are not at hand, and no much larger clone is one base apart.

According to the study, the label for this sample's treatment or condition signals: live attenuated yellow fever vaccine strain. At each blood-draw timepoint, two biological replicates of bulk PBMCs were obtained. PBMCs were isolated from peripheral blood using a standard Ficoll-Paque protocol. RNA was extracted with TriZol from bulk PBMCs, CD4 and CD8 fractions, and dextramer-positive and dextramer-negative fractions. The source is a man younger than 30 who received the YFV17D yellow fever vaccine. Sequences were derived from PBMCs, sampled on the day of the yellow fever booster vaccination. The V and J genes are TRBV5-6 and TRBJ2-1; TRBD1 aligns with 10 central bases. The bases read TGTGCCAGCATCGACGACAGGGGGCTCTACAATGAGCAGTTCTTC. Its protein product is CASIDDRGLYNEQFF.